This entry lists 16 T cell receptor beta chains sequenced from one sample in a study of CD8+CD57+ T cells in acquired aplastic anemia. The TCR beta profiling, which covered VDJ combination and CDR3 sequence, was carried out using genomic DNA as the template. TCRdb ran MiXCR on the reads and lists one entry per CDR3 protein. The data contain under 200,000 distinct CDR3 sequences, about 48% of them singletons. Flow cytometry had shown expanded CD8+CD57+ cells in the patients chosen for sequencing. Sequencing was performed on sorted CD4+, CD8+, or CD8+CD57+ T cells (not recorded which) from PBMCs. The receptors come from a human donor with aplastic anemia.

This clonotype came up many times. CDR3 sequence reads: CASSQGMNTEAFF. The CDR3 DNA follows: TGTGCCAGCAGTCAGGGGATGAACACTGAAGCTTTCTTT. The chain carries TRBV28 and TRBJ1-1; D is possibly TRBD1 (6 bases). The CDR3 spans 13 residues. Deletions cut 5 bases from V and 0 bases from J, with 7 bases between. Germline V gives CDR1 MDHEN, CDR2 SYDVKM.

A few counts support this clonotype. The CDR3 loop is CATSRAGQLSYEQYF. The CDR3 nucleotides read TGTGCCACCAGCAGAGCTGGGCAGCTGAGCTACGAGCAGTACTTC. V is TRBV15 and J is TRBJ2-7; D unclear. Germline V gene sequence: CDR1 LNHNV, CDR2 YYDKDF (reference sequence). The ends were cut back, 1 base at V and 3 bases at J, with 13 bases in the middle. CDR3 length: 15 residues.

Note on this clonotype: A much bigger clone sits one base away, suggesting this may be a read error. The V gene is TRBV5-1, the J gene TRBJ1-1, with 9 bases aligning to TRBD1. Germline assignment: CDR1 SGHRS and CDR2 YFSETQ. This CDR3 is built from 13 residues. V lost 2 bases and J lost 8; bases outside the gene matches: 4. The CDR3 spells CASSFRGTGEAFF. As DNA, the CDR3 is TGCGCCAGCAGCTTCCGGGGGACAGGGGAAGCTTTCTTT.

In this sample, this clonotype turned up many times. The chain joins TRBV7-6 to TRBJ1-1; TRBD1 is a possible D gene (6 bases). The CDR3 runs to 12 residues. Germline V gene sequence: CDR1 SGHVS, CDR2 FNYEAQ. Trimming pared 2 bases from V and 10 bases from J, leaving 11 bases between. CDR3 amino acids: CASSLIPGAAFF. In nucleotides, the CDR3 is TGTGCCAGCAGCTTAATTCCAGGGGCAGCTTTCTTT.

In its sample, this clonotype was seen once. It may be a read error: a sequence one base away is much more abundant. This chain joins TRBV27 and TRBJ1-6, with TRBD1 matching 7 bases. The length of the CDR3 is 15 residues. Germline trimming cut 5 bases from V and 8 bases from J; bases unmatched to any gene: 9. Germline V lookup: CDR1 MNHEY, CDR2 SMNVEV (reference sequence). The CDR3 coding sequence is TGTGCCAGCAGTCTCACCGGGACAGCCGATTCACCCCTCCACTTT. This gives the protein CASSLTGTADSPLHF.

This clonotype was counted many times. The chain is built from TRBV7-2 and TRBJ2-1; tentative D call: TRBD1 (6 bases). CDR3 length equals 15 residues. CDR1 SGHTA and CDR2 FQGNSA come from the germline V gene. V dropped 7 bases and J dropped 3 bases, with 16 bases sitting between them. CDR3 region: CASTLLDSIYNEQFF. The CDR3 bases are TGTGCCAGCACCCTCCTGGACAGTATCTACAATGAGCAGTTCTTC. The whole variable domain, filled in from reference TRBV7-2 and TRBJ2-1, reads GAGVSQSPSNKVTEKGKDVELRCDPISGHTALYWYRQSLGQGLEFLIYFQGNSAPDKSGLPSDRFSAERTGGSVSTLTIQRTQQEDSAVYLCASTLLDSIYNEQFFGPGTRLTVL.

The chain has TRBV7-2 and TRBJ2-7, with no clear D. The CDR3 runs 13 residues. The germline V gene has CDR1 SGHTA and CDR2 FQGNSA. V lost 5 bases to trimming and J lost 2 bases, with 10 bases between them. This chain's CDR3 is CASSPTAAYEQYF. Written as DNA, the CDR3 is TGTGCCAGCAGCCCGACCGCGGCCTACGAGCAGTACTTC.

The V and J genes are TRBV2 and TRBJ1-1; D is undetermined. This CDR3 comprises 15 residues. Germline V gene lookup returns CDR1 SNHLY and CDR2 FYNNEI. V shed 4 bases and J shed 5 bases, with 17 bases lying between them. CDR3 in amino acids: CASSVLWSGDTEAFF. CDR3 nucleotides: TGTGCCAGCAGTGTTTTATGGTCGGGAGATACTGAAGCTTTCTTT.

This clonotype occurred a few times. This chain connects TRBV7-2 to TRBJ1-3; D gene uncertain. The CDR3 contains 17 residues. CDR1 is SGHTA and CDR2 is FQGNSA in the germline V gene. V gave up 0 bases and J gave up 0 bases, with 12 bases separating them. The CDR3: CASSLAFGLLSGNTIYF. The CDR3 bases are TGTGCCAGCAGCTTAGCTTTTGGCCTCCTCTCTGGAAACACCATATATTTT.

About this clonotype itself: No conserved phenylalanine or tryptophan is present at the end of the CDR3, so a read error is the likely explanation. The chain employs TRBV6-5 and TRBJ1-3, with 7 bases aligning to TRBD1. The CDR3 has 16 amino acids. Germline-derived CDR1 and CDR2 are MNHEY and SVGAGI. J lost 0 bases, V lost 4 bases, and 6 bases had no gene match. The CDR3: CASSLSTGASGNTIYS. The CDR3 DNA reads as TGTGCCAGCAGTTTGTCCACAGGGGCCTCTGGAAACACCATATATTCT.

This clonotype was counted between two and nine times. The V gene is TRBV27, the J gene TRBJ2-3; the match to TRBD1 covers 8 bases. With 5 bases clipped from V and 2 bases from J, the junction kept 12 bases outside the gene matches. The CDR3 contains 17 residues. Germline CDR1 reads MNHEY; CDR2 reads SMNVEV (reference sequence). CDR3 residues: CASSEVSRTGSTDTQYF. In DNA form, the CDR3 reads TGTGCCAGCAGTGAAGTCTCTAGGACAGGGTCCACAGATACGCAGTATTTT.

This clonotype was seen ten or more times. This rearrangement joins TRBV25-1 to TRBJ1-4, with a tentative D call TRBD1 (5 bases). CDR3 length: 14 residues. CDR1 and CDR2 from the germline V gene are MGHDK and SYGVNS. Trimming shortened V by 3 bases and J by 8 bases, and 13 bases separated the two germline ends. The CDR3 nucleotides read TGTGCCAGCAGTGAGTGGGGTCAGGGAGAAAAACTGTTTTTT. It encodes CASSEWGQGEKLFF.

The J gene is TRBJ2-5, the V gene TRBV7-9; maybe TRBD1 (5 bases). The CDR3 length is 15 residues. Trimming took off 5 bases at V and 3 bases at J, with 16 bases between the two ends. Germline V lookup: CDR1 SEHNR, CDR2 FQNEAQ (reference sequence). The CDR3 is CASSPPRQRKETQYF. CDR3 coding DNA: TGTGCCAGCAGCCCCCCGCGACAGCGAAAAGAGACCCAGTACTTC.

The CDR3 DNA reads as TGTGCCACCAGTGATTTCTTCCCCAGGGAAGAGACCCAGTACTTC. Translating gives CATSDFFPREETQYF. The chain is built from TRBV24-1 and TRBJ2-5, with D possibly being TRBD1 (5 bases). The germline V gene has CDR1 KGHDR and CDR2 SFDVKD. V gave up 1 base and J gave up 3 bases, with 11 bases separating them. The CDR3 covers 15 residues.

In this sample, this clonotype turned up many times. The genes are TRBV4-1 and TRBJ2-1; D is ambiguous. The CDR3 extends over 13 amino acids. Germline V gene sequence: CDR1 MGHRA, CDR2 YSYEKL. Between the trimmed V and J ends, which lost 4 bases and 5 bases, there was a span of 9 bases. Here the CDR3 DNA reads TGCGCCAGCAGCCTCCCTCGGCACAATGAGCAGTTCTTC. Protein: CASSLPRHNEQFF.

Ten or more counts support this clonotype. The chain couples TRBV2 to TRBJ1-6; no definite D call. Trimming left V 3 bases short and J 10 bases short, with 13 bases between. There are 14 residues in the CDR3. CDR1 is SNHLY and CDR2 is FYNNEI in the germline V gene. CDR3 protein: CASSEKRVGSPLHF. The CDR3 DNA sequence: TGTGCCAGCAGTGAGAAGAGGGTCGGATCACCCCTCCACTTT.